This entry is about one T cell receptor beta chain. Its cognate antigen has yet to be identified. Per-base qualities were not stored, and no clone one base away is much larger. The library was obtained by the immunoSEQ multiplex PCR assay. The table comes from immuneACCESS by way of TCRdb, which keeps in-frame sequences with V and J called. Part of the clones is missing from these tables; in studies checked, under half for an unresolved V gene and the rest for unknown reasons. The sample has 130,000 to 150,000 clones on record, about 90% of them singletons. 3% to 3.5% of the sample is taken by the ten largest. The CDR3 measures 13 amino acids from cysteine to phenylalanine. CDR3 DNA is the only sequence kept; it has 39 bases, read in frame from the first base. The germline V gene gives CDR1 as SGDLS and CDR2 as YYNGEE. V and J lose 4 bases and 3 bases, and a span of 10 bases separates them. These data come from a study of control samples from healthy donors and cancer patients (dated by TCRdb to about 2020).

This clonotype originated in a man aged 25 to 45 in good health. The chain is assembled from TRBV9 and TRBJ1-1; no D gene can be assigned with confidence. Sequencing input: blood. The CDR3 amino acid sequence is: CASSPTVDTEAFF. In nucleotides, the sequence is TGTGCCAGCAGCCCCACTGTGGACACTGAAGCTTTCTTT.